Below are 26 T cell receptor beta chains sequenced from a single sample in a study of blood T cells in healthy people across ages. The use of a sample-barcoded 5' primer and a J-beta primer mix characterized a second PCR of roughly 7 to 12 cycles. TCRdb passed the 5' RACE reads through MiXCR, listing each CDR3 protein once. The table shows some 1.8 million distinct CDR3 sequences, with roughly 43% occurring only once. The sequenced material came from blood. Every receptor here comes from a human donor in good health.

The chain combines TRBV6-6 with TRBJ2-7; 8 nucleotides agree with TRBD2. The CDR3 has 16 residues. The V gene's germline CDR1 is MNHNY and CDR2 SVGAGI (reference sequence). The J segment lost 4 bases and the V segment lost 6 bases, leaving 14 bases of the junction unmatched. The CDR3 is CASSRATGTGGYEQYF. In DNA form, the CDR3 reads TGTGCCAGCAGCCGAGCGACAGGCACGGGGGGGTACGAGCAGTACTTC.

This clonotype appeared a few times. The CDR3 protein is CASSLALTEHEQYF. The DNA for the CDR3 is TGTGCCAGCAGTTTAGCTTTGACAGAGCACGAGCAGTACTTC. The chain recombines TRBV12-3 or TRBV12-4 with TRBJ2-7, with D maybe TRBD1 (5 bases). The CDR3 has 14 residues. V was trimmed by 0 bases and J by 5 bases, leaving 11 bases between them.

J is TRBJ1-2 and V is TRBV6-1; D gene uncertain. This CDR3 contains 14 residues. Germline lookup yields CDR1 MNHNS and CDR2 SASEGT. The V end lost 4 bases, the J end lost 2 bases, and 11 bases lay between the germline ends. The CDR3: CASSVSSENYGYTF. CDR3 DNA: TGTGCCAGCAGTGTGAGCAGCGAGAACTATGGCTACACCTTC.

This clonotype came up a few times. The chain has TRBV20-1 and TRBJ2-5; maybe TRBD2 (5 bases). The germline V gene has CDR1 DFQATT and CDR2 SNEGSKA (reference sequence). V lost 5 bases and J lost 3, with 13 bases in between. The CDR3 is 13 residues long. The DNA for the CDR3 is TGCAGTGCTCCAGACTACTCCGAAGAGACCCAGTACTTC. This translates into CSAPDYSEETQYF.

Regarding this clonotype: One junction end disagrees with the germline gene, perhaps due to a read error. The DNA for the CDR3 is TGCGCCAGCAGCTTAGGGGTTCGGGTAAAAGACAACTATGGCTACACCTTC. It specifies CASSLGVRVKDNYGYTF. The chain carries TRBV7-2 and TRBJ1-2; possibly TRBD1 for D (5 bases). The CDR3 contains 17 residues. Per germline, CDR1 SGHTA and CDR2 FQGNSA.

This clonotype was observed a handful of times. The chain uses TRBV10-3 and TRBJ2-5; D gene unclear. This CDR3 is 16 amino acids long. Looked up from germline, CDR1 is ENHRY and CDR2 is SYGVKD. The V and J ends lost 5 bases and 2 bases respectively, with 18 bases between them. The DNA of the CDR3 is TGTGCCATCAGTAACCCACCCTTCAGCCTGCAAGAGACCCAGTACTTC. This gives the protein CAISNPPFSLQETQYF.

The chain carries TRBV4-3 and TRBJ2-1; 11 bases line up with TRBD2. V was pared by 4 bases and J by 0 bases, with 11 bases of the junction left unmatched. Germline values: CDR1 LGHNA, CDR2 YSLEER. The CDR3 spans 19 residues. CDR3: CASSRELAGGLYSYNEQFF. As DNA, the CDR3 is TGCGCCAGCAGCCGTGAGCTAGCGGGGGGTCTCTACTCCTACAATGAGCAGTTCTTC.

This chain links TRBV5-1 with TRBJ2-1, with 7 bases identical to TRBD2. Looked up from germline, CDR1 is SGHRS and CDR2 is YFSETQ. V lost 9 bases and J lost 10; bases outside the gene matches: 16. The CDR3 runs 14 residues. In nucleotides, the CDR3 is TGCGCCACACAGGACCCGGGGGGTCCCGGGGAGCAGTTCTTC. Translating gives CATQDPGGPGEQFF.

The CDR3 here is CASRQRTVFLKVYEQYF. The CDR3 DNA reads as TGTGCCAGCCGTCAAAGGACAGTTTTTCTCAAGGTCTACGAGCAGTACTTC. The chain is built from TRBV6-8 and TRBJ2-7; maybe TRBD1 (6 bases). Trimming pared 8 bases from V and 3 bases from J, leaving 26 bases between. CDR1 is MNHGY and CDR2 is SAAAGT in the germline V gene. CDR3 length: 17 amino acids.

In DNA, the CDR3 is TGTGCCAGCAGCTTGGGAGCGGAGGATATAGATACGCAGTATTTT. Residues: CASSLGAEDIDTQYF. This chain connects TRBV7-2 to TRBJ2-3; maybe TRBD2 (5 bases). There are 15 residues in the CDR3. Per germline, CDR1 SGHTA and CDR2 FQGNSA. V lost 3 bases and J 5 bases, leaving 15 bases between the germline ends.

This clonotype turned up a few times. A much larger clone differs by one base, so this may be a read error. The chain has TRBV6-5 and TRBJ1-2; a weak D match, TRBD1 (5 bases). CDR3 size: 13 residues. V lost 5 bases and J lost 6, with 13 bases in between. In germline, CDR1 is MNHEY, CDR2 SVGAGI. The CDR3 is CASSAGGGHGYTF. CDR3 sequence (DNA): TGTGCCAGCAGTGCCGGGGGTGGACATGGCTACACCTTC.

This chain connects TRBV15 to TRBJ2-1, with D possibly being TRBD2 (5 bases). Germline V CDR1 and CDR2: LNHNV, YYDKDF (reference sequence). There are 14 residues in the CDR3. V was shortened by 0 bases and J by 5 bases, with 8 bases between the two germline ends. The CDR3 here is CATSREGLHNEQFF. The CDR3 DNA reads TGTGCCACCAGCAGAGAAGGACTTCACAATGAGCAGTTCTTC.

The rearrangement uses TRBV12-3 or TRBV12-4 and TRBJ1-5; the D is unclear. V was clipped by 7 bases and J by 3 bases, with 10 bases between them. The CDR3 runs 13 residues. CDR3 protein: CASTQTVNQPQHF. The CDR3 bases are TGTGCCAGCACCCAGACCGTCAATCAGCCCCAGCATTTT.

The V call is TRBV13, the J call TRBJ2-1; 10 nucleotides agree with TRBD1. Germline CDR1 PRHDT, CDR2 FYEKMQ (reference sequence). The CDR3 loop spans 17 amino acids. The trim removed 1 base at V and 3 bases at J, leaving 6 bases unmatched. CDR3 sequence reads: CASSLVRQGAVYNEQFF. The CDR3 nucleotides read TGTGCCAGCAGCTTAGTACGACAGGGGGCGGTCTACAATGAGCAGTTCTTC.

The V and J genes are TRBV5-1 and TRBJ2-7, with D unresolved. The CDR3 is made up of 14 amino acids. Germline values: CDR1 SGHRS, CDR2 YFSETQ. V lost 3 bases and J lost 0, with 10 bases in between. The CDR3 spells CASSYNAASYEQYF. Here the CDR3 DNA reads TGCGCCAGCAGCTACAATGCTGCCTCCTACGAGCAGTACTTC.

This clonotype appeared a few times. V is TRBV7-9 and J is TRBJ1-2, with 7 bases aligning to TRBD1. Germline V gene sequence: CDR1 SEHNR, CDR2 FQNEAQ (reference sequence). The CDR3 is 14 residues long. V lost 5 bases, J lost 4 bases, and 7 bases stayed unmatched. CDR3 in DNA: TGTGCCAGCAGCCAAACCAACAGGGGCTATGGCTACACCTTC. It specifies CASSQTNRGYGYTF. Looking up the rest from reference TRBV7-9 and TRBJ1-2 gives the full variable domain: DTGVSQNPRHKITKRGQNVTFRCDPISEHNRLYWYRQTLGQGPEFLTYFQNEAQLEKSRLLSDRFSAERPKGSFSTLEIQRTEQGDSAMYLCASSQTNRGYGYTFGSGTRLTVV.

V is TRBV20-1 and J is TRBJ2-5, with 7 bases fitting TRBD1. Germline assignment: CDR1 DFQATT and CDR2 SNEGSKA (reference sequence). CDR3 length: 15 amino acids. Losses at the gene ends were 0 bases for V and 4 bases for J; bases not matched to a gene: 8. The CDR3 sequence: CSAREATGRGETQYF. The CDR3 coding sequence is TGCAGTGCTAGAGAAGCGACAGGGCGAGGAGAGACCCAGTACTTC.

The sample holds a few counts of this clonotype. The chain combines TRBV5-5 with TRBJ2-7, with 10 nucleotides matching TRBD1. CDR1 and CDR2 (germline): SGHKS, YYEKEE (reference sequence). The CDR3 is 14 amino acids. The V and J ends lost 2 bases and 5 bases, in that order; junction bases with no gene match: 4. CDR3 sequence (DNA): TGTGCCAGCAGCTTTTGGGACAGGGGCGACGAGCAGTACTTC. Protein: CASSFWDRGDEQYF.

The chain recombines TRBV7-8 with TRBJ2-1; 9 bases are a match to TRBD1. V trimming: 7 bases; J trimming: 5 bases; junction bases outside the gene matches: 9. Germline loops: CDR1 SGHVS, CDR2 FQNEAQ. The CDR3 extends over 15 amino acids. DNA of the CDR3: TGTGCCAGCACCCCCGGGACAGGGTTCCACAATGAGCAGTTCTTC. This sequence encodes CASTPGTGFHNEQFF.

This clonotype was seen a handful of times. The chain links TRBV12-5 to TRBJ2-5; perhaps TRBD1 as D (6 bases). Germline lookup yields CDR1 LGHNT and CDR2 FRNRAP. The CDR3 loop spans 15 amino acids. V lost 5 bases and J 9 bases, leaving 22 bases between the germline ends. Here the CDR3 reads CASGLGRQDLPSQYF. In DNA, the CDR3 is TGTGCTAGTGGTCTAGGGCGACAGGACCTCCCGTCCCAGTACTTC.

The chain carries TRBV20-1 and TRBJ2-5, with 8 nucleotides matching TRBD2. Trimming at V came to 6 bases and at J to 11 bases, leaving 11 bases not matched to a gene. The germline CDR1 and CDR2 sequences are DFQATT and SNEGSKA (reference sequence). The CDR3 covers 12 residues. In DNA, the CDR3 is TGCAGTGCGGACCAATCGGGGGGGGAGCAGTACTTC. Translation gives CSADQSGGEQYF.

This rearrangement joins TRBV20-1 to TRBJ2-5; 8 bases are shared with TRBD1. The J call is in doubt because the DNA end fits TRBJ2-7 better. Germline assignment: CDR1 DFQATT and CDR2 SNEGSKA (reference sequence). This CDR3 comprises 13 residues. DNA for the CDR3: TGCAGTGCTAGAGGTCCCGACAGGGGCGAGCAGTACTTC. Translating gives CSARGPDRGEQYF.

CDR3 loop: CASSRGASGVFYNEQFF. The CDR3 nucleotides read TGTGCCAGTAGTAGGGGGGCTAGCGGGGTTTTCTACAATGAGCAGTTCTTC. V gene TRBV19 combines with J gene TRBJ2-1; 9 bases are shared with TRBD2. The CDR3 runs to 17 residues. Germline loops: CDR1 LNHDA, CDR2 SQIVND (reference sequence). Trimming cost V 4 bases and J 3 bases; bases outside gene matches: 10.

V and J are TRBV4-1 and TRBJ1-2, with D possibly being TRBD1 (6 bases). CDR1 MGHRA and CDR2 YSYEKL come from the germline V gene. V lost 2 bases and J lost 2, with 15 bases in between. The CDR3 is 16 amino acids. This chain's CDR3 is CASSQRTPGANYGYTF. In nucleotides, the CDR3 is TGCGCCAGCAGCCAAAGGACCCCGGGGGCCAACTATGGCTACACCTTC.

CDR3 amino acids: CASSGPGSGYEQYF. The CDR3 nucleotides read TGTGCCAGCAGTGGACCGGGCTCCGGCTACGAGCAGTACTTC. The chain is built from TRBV6-5 and TRBJ2-7; D uncertain. The germline CDR1 and CDR2 sequences are MNHEY and SVGAGI. The CDR3 runs to 14 residues. Trimming pared 5 bases from V and 3 bases from J, leaving 14 bases between.

This clonotype was recorded a few times. The chain combines TRBV19 with TRBJ2-3; the D is unclear. Per germline, CDR1 LNHDA and CDR2 SQIVND (reference sequence). The CDR3 spans 13 residues. V gave up 3 bases and J gave up 4 bases, with 8 bases separating them. The CDR3 spells CASSIRTADTQYF. The CDR3 DNA reads as TGTGCCAGTAGTATCAGGACGGCAGATACGCAGTATTTT.